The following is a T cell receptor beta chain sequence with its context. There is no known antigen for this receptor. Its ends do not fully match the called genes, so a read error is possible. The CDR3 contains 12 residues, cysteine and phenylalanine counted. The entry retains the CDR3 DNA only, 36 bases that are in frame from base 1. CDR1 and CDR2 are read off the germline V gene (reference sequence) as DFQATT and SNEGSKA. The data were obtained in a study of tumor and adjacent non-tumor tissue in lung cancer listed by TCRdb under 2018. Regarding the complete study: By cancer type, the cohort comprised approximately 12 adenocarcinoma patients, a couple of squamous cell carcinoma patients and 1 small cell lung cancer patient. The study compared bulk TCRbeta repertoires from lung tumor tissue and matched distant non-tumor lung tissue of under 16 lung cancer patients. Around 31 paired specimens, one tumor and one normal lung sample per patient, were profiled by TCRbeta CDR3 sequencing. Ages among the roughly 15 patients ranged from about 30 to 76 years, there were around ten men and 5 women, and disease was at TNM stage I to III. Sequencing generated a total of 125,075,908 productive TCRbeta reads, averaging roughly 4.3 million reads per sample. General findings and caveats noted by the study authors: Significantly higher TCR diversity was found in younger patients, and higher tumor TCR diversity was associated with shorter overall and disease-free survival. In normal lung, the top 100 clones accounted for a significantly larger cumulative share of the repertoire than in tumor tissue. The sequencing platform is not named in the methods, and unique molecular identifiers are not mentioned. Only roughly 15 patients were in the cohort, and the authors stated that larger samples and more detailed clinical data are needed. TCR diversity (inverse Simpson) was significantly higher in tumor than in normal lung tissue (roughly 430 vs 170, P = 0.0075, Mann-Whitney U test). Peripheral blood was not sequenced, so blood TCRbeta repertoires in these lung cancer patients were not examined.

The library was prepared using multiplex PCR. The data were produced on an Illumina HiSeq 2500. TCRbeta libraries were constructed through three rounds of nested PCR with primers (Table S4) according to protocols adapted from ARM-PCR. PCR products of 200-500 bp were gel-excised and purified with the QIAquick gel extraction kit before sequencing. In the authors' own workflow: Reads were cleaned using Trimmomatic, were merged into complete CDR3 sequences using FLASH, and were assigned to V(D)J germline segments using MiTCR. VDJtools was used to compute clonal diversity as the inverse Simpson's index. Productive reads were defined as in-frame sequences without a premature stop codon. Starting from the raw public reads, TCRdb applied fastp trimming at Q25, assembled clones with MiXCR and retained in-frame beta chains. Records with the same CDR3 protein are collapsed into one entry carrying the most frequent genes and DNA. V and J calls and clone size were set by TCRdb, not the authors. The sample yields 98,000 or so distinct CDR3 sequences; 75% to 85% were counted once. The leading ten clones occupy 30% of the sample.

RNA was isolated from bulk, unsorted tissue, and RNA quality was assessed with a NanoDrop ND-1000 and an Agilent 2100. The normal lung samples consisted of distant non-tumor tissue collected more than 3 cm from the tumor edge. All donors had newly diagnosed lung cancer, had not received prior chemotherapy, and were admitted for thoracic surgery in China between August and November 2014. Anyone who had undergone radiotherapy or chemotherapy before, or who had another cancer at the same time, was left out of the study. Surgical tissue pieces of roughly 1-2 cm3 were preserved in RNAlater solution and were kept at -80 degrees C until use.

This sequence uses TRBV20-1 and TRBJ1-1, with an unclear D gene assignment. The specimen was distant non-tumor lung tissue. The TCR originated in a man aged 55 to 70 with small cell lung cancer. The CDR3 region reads CSTRDASHGAFF. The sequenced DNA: TGCAGTACTAGAGATGCGTCCCATGGAGCTTTCTTT.